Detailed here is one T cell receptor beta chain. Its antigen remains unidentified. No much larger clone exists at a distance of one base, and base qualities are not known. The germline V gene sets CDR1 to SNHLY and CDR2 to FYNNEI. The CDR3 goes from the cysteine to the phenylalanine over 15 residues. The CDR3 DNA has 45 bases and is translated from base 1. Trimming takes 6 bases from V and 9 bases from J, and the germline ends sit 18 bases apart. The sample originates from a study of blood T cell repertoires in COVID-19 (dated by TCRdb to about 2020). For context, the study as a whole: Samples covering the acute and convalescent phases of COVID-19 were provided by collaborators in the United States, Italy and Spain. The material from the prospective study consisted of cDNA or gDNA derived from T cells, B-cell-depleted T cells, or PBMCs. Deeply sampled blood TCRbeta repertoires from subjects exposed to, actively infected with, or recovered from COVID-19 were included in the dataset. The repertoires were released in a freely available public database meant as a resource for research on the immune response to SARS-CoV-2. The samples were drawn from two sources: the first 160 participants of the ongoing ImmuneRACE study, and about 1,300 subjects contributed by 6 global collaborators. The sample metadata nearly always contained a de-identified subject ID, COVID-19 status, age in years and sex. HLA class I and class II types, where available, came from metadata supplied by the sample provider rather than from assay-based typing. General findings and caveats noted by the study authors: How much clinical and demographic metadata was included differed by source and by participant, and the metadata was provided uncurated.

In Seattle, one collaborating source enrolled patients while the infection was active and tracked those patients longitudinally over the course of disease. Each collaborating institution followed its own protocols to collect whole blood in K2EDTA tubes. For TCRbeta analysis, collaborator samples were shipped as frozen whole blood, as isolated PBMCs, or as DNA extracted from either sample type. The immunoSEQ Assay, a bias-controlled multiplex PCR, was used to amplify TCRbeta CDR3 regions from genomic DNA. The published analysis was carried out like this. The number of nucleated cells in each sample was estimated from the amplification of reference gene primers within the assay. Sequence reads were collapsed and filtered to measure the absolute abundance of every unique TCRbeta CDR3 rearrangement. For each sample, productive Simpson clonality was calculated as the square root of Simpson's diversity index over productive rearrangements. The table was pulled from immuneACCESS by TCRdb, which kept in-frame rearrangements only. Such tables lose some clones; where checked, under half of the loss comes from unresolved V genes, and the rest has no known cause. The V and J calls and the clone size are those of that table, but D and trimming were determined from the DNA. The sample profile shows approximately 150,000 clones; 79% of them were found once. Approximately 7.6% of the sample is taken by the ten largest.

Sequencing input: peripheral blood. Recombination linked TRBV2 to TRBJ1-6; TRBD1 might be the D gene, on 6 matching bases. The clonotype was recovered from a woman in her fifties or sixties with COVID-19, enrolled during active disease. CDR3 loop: CASSSTQGVGSPLHF. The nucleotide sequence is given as TGTGCCAGCAGCTCAACACAGGGAGTCGGTTCACCCCTCCACTTT.